This T cell receptor beta chain came from a study of blood T cells in healthy people across ages. Study findings and constraints: Because sorting was not performed, PBMCs prevented conclusive naive versus antigen-experienced comparison. There were more naive CD4+ cells and higher diversity in long-lived donors than in aged donors.

This CDR3 region has 17 residues. The germline V gene has CDR1 SGHTA and CDR2 FQGNSA. With regard to this clonotype: Its antigen is still unknown. Germline and junction disagree at one end, which may indicate a read error.

The use of a sample-barcoded 5' primer and a J-beta primer mix characterized a second PCR of about 7 to 12 cycles. One entry per CDR3 protein results from TCRdb running MiXCR on the 5' RACE reads. The sample has 1.5 million to 2 million distinct CDR3 sequences; around 36% are singletons. Sequencing was performed on blood. The clonotype comes from a woman in her twenties or thirties in good health. The chain employs TRBV7-2 and TRBJ1-2, with a possible D match to TRBD1 (6 bases). The CDR3 DNA follows: TGTGCCGGCAGCTCGCGATTATTGGACAGTCTGACTCGAGGCTACACCTTC. Protein product: CAGSSRLLDSLTRGYTF.